This T cell receptor beta chain was observed in a study of T cell repertoires and HLA-DP antigens. The V gene lost 3 bases and the J gene lost 8 bases, with 20 bases spanning the gap. The CDR3 is made up of 16 amino acids. Germline V CDR1 and CDR2: MDHEN, SYDVKM. Concerning this clone itself: The target antigen is unknown.

TCRdb's table, derived via immunoSEQ multiplex PCR, lists solely in-frame clones and lacks some. The table has approximately 110,000 clones, 85% to 95% seen once. Sequenced input: CD4+ T cells from PBMCs. This chain connects TRBV28 to TRBJ2-1; a weak D match, TRBD2 (7 bases). The clonotype was recovered from a young woman in good health and CMV-seronegative. DNA for the CDR3: TGTGCCAGCAGTTTTAGACTAGCTCTCAAGGGGGATGAGCAGTTCTTC. Translated, it gives CASSFRLALKGDEQFF.